The clone carrying this T cell receptor (beta chain) has just a few counts. Its antigen remains unidentified. The data derive from a study of cytomegalovirus exposure and HLA in healthy donors. Study observations and caveats: Reportedly, HLA-A and HLA-B alleles of most subjects were accurately predicted from TCR beta. An ancestry cluster, one associated with Asian ancestry, reportedly showed fewer N-insertions than the 666-donor mean in a later analysis. Evidence from a later analysis indicated that most CMV-associated TCR beta chains looked HLA-restricted.

CDR1 and CDR2 from the germline V gene are LNHDA and SQIVND (reference sequence). The CDR3 covers 14 residues. V shed 6 bases, J shed 0 bases, and the junction held 3 bases outside the gene matches. It was with 60 Vbeta and 13 Jbeta primers that the PCR ran. Produced via immunoSEQ multiplex PCR; TCRdb's table is partial and in-frame only. The profile shows about 150,000 clones, less than 85% of them singletons. Input material: PBMCs. The chain uses TRBV19 and TRBJ1-1; 8 nucleotides line up with TRBD1. The sequence derives from a boy between 2 and 10 years old in good health and CMV-seronegative. In nucleotides, the CDR3 is TGTGCCAGTAGCCAGGGGGCTGTGAACACTGAAGCTTTCTTT. Protein product: CASSQGAVNTEAFF.